This TCR beta chain was observed in a study of blood T cell repertoires in COVID-19. Turning to the study itself: The United States, Italy and Spain supplied acute and convalescent COVID-19 samples.

CDR1 is SGHDT, CDR2 YYEEEE, per germline. This CDR3 contains 17 residues. After removal of 4 bases from V and 5 bases from J, the junction contained 14 bases not matched to a gene. Source study methods: Scientists estimated how many nucleated cells there were by amplifying reference gene primers. Repertoires were generated with immunoSEQ multiplex PCR, while TCRdb's copy carries only in-frame clones and drops some. V, J and clone size are taken as reported in that table, and D and trimming were inferred from the DNA itself. The sample lists more than 85,000 clones; roughly four fifths were seen once.

The clonotype was recovered from a woman aged 60-70 years with acute or convalescent COVID-19. The sample comprised peripheral blood. This rearrangement joins TRBV5-6 to TRBJ2-3; 9 bases are a match to TRBD2. CDR3 in DNA: TGTGCCAGCAGCAGGGGTTGGCGGGGGGGCTGGGAAGATACGCAGTATTTT. Protein: CASSRGWRGGWEDTQYF.